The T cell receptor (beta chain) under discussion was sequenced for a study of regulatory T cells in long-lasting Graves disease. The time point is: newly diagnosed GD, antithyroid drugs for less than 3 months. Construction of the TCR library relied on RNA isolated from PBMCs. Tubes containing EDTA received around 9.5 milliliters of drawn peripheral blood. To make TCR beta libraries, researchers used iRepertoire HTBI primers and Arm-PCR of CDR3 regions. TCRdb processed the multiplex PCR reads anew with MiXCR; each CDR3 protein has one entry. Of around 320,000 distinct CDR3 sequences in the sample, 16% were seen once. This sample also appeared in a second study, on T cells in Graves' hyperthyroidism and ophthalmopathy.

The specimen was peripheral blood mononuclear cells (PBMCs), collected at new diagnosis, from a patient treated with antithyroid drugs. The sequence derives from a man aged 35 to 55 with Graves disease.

CDR3 nucleotides: TGTGCCAGCAGCCAAGATCTAGGGGGCCGGCAGTACTTC. Translating gives CASSQDLGGRQYF. The rearrangement joins TRBV14 to TRBJ2-7; 7 bases align to TRBD1. The trim removed 0 bases at V and 9 bases at J, leaving 5 bases unmatched. The CDR3 length is 13 residues. Germline CDR1 SGHDN, CDR2 FVKESK.